The 22 T cell receptor beta chains below were found in one sample sequenced in a study of Ad26.COV2.S vaccination and SARS-CoV-2 variants. Treatment defined: roughly 19 received Ad26.COV2.S at low or high dose, single or two shots; about 5 received placebo; per-sample allocation not given. Day 63 after the first vaccine or placebo injection was the time point for sampling. Profiled with immunoSEQ multiplex PCR; TCRdb holds only in-frame clones, not every one. The repertoire holds about 480,000 clones, with around 88% as singletons. This specimen consisted of peripheral blood, obtained in a trial of Ad26.COV2.S vaccine versus placebo. The receptors come from a person aged 18 to 65 who received the Ad26.COV2.S COVID-19 vaccine or a placebo.

J is TRBJ1-2 and V is TRBV30; 8 bases align to TRBD1. The length of the CDR3 is 13 residues. Germline CDR1 GTSNPN, CDR2 SVGIG (reference sequence). V lost 8 bases and J lost 4; bases outside the gene matches: 9. The DNA for the CDR3 is TGTGCCCGAGGGAGGGACAGGCCCTATGGCTACACCTTC. It specifies CARGRDRPYGYTF.

This chain joins TRBV27 and TRBJ1-2; 11 bases are a match to TRBD1. The J segment lost 4 bases and the V segment lost 2 bases, leaving 6 bases of the junction unmatched. The CDR3 covers 16 residues. CDR1 is MNHEY and CDR2 is SMNVEV in the germline V gene (reference sequence). The CDR3 protein is CASSLGTGGLGYGYTF. CDR3 bases: TGTGCCAGCAGTTTAGGGACAGGGGGGCTAGGCTATGGCTACACCTTC.

Details on this clone: Other DNA sequences in this sample translate to the same CDR3. The chain links TRBV9 to TRBJ2-1; 10 bases agree with TRBD2. V gave up 4 bases and J gave up 3 bases; unmatched junction bases: 4. The CDR3 is made up of 15 amino acids. CDR1 is SGDLS, CDR2 YYNGEE, per germline. The CDR3 sequence: CASSPRTSGYNEQFF. The CDR3 nucleotides read TGTGCCAGCAGCCCACGGACTAGCGGCTACAATGAGCAGTTCTTC. Supplemented by reference TRBV9 and TRBJ2-1, the full variable domain reads DSGVTQTPKHLITATGQRVTLRCSPRSGDLSVYWYQQSLDQGLQFLIQYYNGEERAKGNILERFSAQQFPDLHSELNLSSLELGDSALYFCASSPRTSGYNEQFFGPGTRLTVL.

The V and J genes are TRBV18 and TRBJ1-6, with D hard to call. From germline, CDR1 is KGHSH and CDR2 LQKENI. The germline V and J ends were trimmed by 2 bases and 7 bases, with 9 bases remaining between them. This CDR3 contains 14 residues. This CDR3 is CASSPGAENSPLHF. CDR3 nucleotide sequence: TGTGCCAGCTCACCAGGAGCGGAGAATTCACCCCTCCACTTT.

This chain joins TRBV3-1 (or the pseudogene TRBV3-2) and TRBJ2-7; D may match TRBD1 or TRBD2 (5 bases each). Trimming cost V 7 bases and J 0 bases, with 10 bases left between them. Germline-derived CDR1 and CDR2 are LGHDT and YNNKEL (reference sequence). CDR3 length equals 13 residues. As DNA, the CDR3 is TGTGCCAGCAATCGGGGCAGCTCCTACGAGCAGTACTTC. It translates to CASNRGSSYEQYF.

The chain recombines TRBV18 with TRBJ2-3; maybe TRBD1 (6 bases). Germline CDR1 and CDR2: KGHSH and LQKENI. V lost 3 bases to trimming and J lost 0 bases, with 13 bases between them. The CDR3 sequence is 16 residues long. The CDR3 reads CASSPLTGSSTDTQYF. In nucleotides, the CDR3 is TGTGCCAGCTCACCCCTAACAGGGTCAAGCACAGATACGCAGTATTTT.

J is TRBJ2-3 and V is TRBV28; possible D gene TRBD2, 5 bases. The CDR3 runs to 14 residues. Germline V lookup: CDR1 MDHEN, CDR2 SYDVKM. Between the trimmed V and J ends, which lost 2 bases and 3 bases, there was a span of 9 bases. Written as DNA, the CDR3 is TGTGCCAGCAGTTTAGGAGGTCGAACAGATACGCAGTATTTT. Translation: CASSLGGRTDTQYF. The full variable domain, rest sourced from reference TRBV28 and TRBJ2-3, is DVKVTQSSRYLVKRTGEKVFLECVQDMDHENMFWYRQDPGLGLRLIYFSYDVKMKEKGDIPEGYSVSREKKERFSLILESASTNQTSMYLCASSLGGRTDTQYFGPGTRLTVL.

The chain has TRBV4-2 and TRBJ2-1; 8 nucleotides align to TRBD2. The CDR3 has 16 amino acids. Germline values: CDR1 LGHNA, CDR2 YNFKEQ. V lost 0 bases to trimming and J lost 3 bases; unmatched junction nucleotides: 4. The CDR3: CASSQDGREGYNEQFF. DNA of the CDR3: TGTGCCAGCAGCCAAGACGGGAGGGAGGGCTACAATGAGCAGTTCTTC.

This clone came up once. V usage is TRBV29-1 and J usage is TRBJ1-4, with D unclear. This CDR3 has 13 amino acids. V lost 7 bases, J lost 6 bases, and 15 bases lay in between. Germline-derived CDR1 and CDR2 are SQVTM and ANQGSEA. The CDR3 coding sequence is TGCAGCGCACAGACTGCCGGGGATGAAAAACTGTTTTTT. Its protein is CSAQTAGDEKLFF.

The chain links TRBV9 to TRBJ2-1; the match to TRBD2 covers 7 bases. Germline V gene sequence: CDR1 SGDLS, CDR2 YYNGEE. Unmatched junction bases numbered 7, after V lost 1 base and J lost 6 bases. This CDR3 is built from 15 residues. This CDR3 reads CASSVSGILANEQFF. In DNA form, the CDR3 reads TGTGCCAGCAGCGTAAGCGGGATACTCGCCAATGAGCAGTTCTTC.

This clone was seen just once. This sequence joins TRBV2 and TRBJ2-1; D possibly uses TRBD1 or TRBD2 (5 bases each). CDR1 is SNHLY and CDR2 is FYNNEI in the germline V gene. This CDR3 spans 14 amino acids. The V and J ends lost 6 bases and 5 bases respectively, with 14 bases between them. CDR3 sequence (DNA): TGTGCCAGCAGGAGGGTGGGGACGAACAATGAGCAGTTCTTC. Its translation: CASRRVGTNNEQFF.

CDR3 region: CAISQTGGANTEAFF. The CDR3 DNA follows: TGTGCCATCAGCCAGACAGGGGGCGCGAACACTGAAGCTTTCTTT. The chain employs TRBV10-3 and TRBJ1-1, with TRBD1 identical over 10 bases. CDR3 length: 15 residues. Germline lookup yields CDR1 ENHRY and CDR2 SYGVKD. The J segment lost 1 base and the V segment lost 6 bases, leaving 5 bases of the junction unmatched.

On this clone itself: The sample contains more than one DNA sequence encoding this CDR3. The chain is built from TRBV4-2 and TRBJ1-4, with TRBD1 as a possible D gene (5 bases). There are 15 residues in the CDR3. Germline CDR1 reads LGHNA; CDR2 reads YNFKEQ. The V end lost 0 bases, the J end lost 4 bases, and 9 bases lay between the germline ends. CDR3 loop: CASSQEGQGNEKLFF. The CDR3 DNA follows: TGTGCCAGCAGCCAAGAGGGTCAGGGTAATGAAAAACTGTTTTTT.

A single count supports this clone. The rearrangement links TRBV28 to TRBJ2-4; D ambiguous. V was trimmed by 2 bases and J by 0 bases, leaving 14 bases between them. The CDR3 runs 17 residues. The germline CDR1 and CDR2 sequences are MDHEN and SYDVKM. The CDR3 here is CASSLRAPGVAKNIQYF. The CDR3 bases are TGTGCCAGCAGTTTAAGAGCCCCCGGTGTAGCCAAAAACATTCAGTACTTC.

V usage is TRBV7-2 and J usage is TRBJ2-7; D is undetermined. There are 12 residues in the CDR3. CDR1 is SGHTA and CDR2 is FQGNSA in the germline V gene. The V gene lost 5 bases and the J gene lost 2 bases, with 7 bases spanning the gap. In nucleotides, the CDR3 is TGTGCCAGCAGCCGCGAAACCTACGAGCAGTACTTC. Its protein is CASSRETYEQYF. Together with reference TRBV7-2 and TRBJ2-7, the CDR3 gives the full variable domain: GAGVSQSPSNKVTEKGKDVELRCDPISGHTALYWYRQSLGQGLEFLIYFQGNSAPDKSGLPSDRFSAERTGGSVSTLTIQRTQQEDSAVYLCASSRETYEQYFGPGTRLTVT.

This clone turned up a few times. The rearrangement uses TRBV7-9 and TRBJ1-4; TRBD1 agrees at 8 bases. The CDR3 is 14 residues long. V lost 1 base, J lost 5 bases, and 0 bases stayed unmatched. CDR1 is SEHNR and CDR2 is FQNEAQ in the germline V gene (reference sequence). The CDR3 loop is CASSLGQGNEKLFF. The CDR3 DNA is TGTGCCAGCAGCTTAGGACAGGGGAATGAAAAACTGTTTTTT.

The J gene is TRBJ1-2, the V gene TRBV28; TRBD1 agrees at 8 bases. Germline assignment: CDR1 MDHEN and CDR2 SYDVKM. Unmatched junction bases numbered 11, after V lost 6 bases and J lost 2 bases. The CDR3 has 16 amino acids. CDR3 sequence: CASSLDRGVPNYGYTF. The DNA of the CDR3 is TGTGCCAGCAGCCTTGACAGGGGAGTACCAAACTATGGCTACACCTTC.

The chain carries TRBV4-3 and TRBJ1-4; D may be TRBD1 (6 bases). With 4 bases removed from V and 4 bases from J, the gap between germline ends came to 19 bases. Germline assignment: CDR1 LGHNA and CDR2 YSLEER. This CDR3 contains 17 residues. The chain's CDR3 is CASSPRIRGWNNEKLFF. DNA of the CDR3: TGCGCCAGCAGCCCCCGCATCAGGGGATGGAATAATGAAAAACTGTTTTTT.

The gene calls are TRBV7-9 and TRBJ1-2; a weak D match, TRBD1 (5 bases). Per the germline V gene, CDR1 is SEHNR and CDR2 is FQNEAQ (reference sequence). The CDR3 is made up of 13 amino acids. V lost 5 bases to trimming and J lost 8 bases, with 15 bases between them. CDR3 nucleotide sequence: TGTGCCAGCAGCCCGGGGGTCTCAAACGGCTACACCTTC. Translation gives CASSPGVSNGYTF.

The chain uses TRBV28 and TRBJ1-5; D is unresolved. Germline values: CDR1 MDHEN, CDR2 SYDVKM. V gave up 8 bases and J gave up 9 bases, with 8 bases separating them. The CDR3 is made up of 10 amino acids. The CDR3: CASGDRPQHF. CDR3 bases: TGTGCCAGCGGAGATCGGCCCCAGCATTTT.

V usage is TRBV19 and J usage is TRBJ1-2; D not certain. The CDR3 runs to 16 residues. Germline loops: CDR1 LNHDA, CDR2 SQIVND (reference sequence). V shed 3 bases and J shed 3 bases, with 17 bases lying between them. The CDR3: CASSILAQQPHYGYTF. CDR3 DNA: TGTGCCAGTAGTATCCTAGCTCAACAGCCCCACTATGGCTACACCTTC.

The chain recombines TRBV27 with TRBJ2-1; possible D gene TRBD2, 5 bases. CDR1 is MNHEY and CDR2 is SMNVEV in the germline V gene (reference sequence). V was pared by 2 bases and J by 7 bases, with 9 bases between. The CDR3 is made up of 13 amino acids. In DNA form, the CDR3 reads TGTGCCAGCAGTTTACTAACGGGAAATGAGCAGTTCTTC. It translates to CASSLLTGNEQFF.